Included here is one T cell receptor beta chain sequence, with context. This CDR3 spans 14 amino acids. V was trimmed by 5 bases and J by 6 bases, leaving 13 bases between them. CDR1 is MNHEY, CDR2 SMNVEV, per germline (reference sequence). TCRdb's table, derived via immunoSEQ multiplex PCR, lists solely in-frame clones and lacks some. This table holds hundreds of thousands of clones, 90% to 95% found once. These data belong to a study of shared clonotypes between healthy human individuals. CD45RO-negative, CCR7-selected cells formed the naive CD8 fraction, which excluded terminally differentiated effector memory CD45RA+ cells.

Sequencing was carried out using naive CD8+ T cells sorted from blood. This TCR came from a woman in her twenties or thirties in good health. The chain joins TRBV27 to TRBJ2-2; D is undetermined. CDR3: CASSPMEHPGELFF. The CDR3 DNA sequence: TGTGCCAGCAGTCCGATGGAGCACCCCGGGGAGCTGTTTTTT.